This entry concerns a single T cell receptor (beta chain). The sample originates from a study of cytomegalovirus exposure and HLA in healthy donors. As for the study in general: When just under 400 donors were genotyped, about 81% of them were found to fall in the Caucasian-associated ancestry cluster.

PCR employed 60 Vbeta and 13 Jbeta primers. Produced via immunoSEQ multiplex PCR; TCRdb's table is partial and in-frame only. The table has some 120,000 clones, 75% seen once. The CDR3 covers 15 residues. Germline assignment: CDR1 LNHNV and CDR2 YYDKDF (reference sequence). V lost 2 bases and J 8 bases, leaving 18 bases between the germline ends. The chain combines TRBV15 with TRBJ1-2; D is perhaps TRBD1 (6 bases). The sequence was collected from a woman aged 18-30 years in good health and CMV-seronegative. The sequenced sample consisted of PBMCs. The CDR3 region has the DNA TGTGCCACCAGCAGAACTTCCCGGACAGAGTACGGCTACACCTTC. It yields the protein CATSRTSRTEYGYTF.